What follows are 3 T cell receptor beta chains derived from one specimen sequenced in a study of T-cell memory formation after mild COVID-19. TCRdb used MiXCR to reprocess the 5' RACE reads, holding one entry per CDR3 protein. Among 150,000 to 200,000 distinct CDR3 sequences listed, roughly 31% were seen once. The specimen sequenced was PBMCs or a T cell subset sorted from them (not recorded which). The receptors shown here come from an adult woman who had mild COVID-19 (a few samples of this study predate the infection). Cell type and time point are not known.

This clonotype was detected a few times. The V and J genes are TRBV7-6 and TRBJ2-3; unclear D gene. The germline V gene encodes CDR1 SGHVS and CDR2 FNYEAQ. Trimming removed 3 bases at V and 1 base at J, with 5 bases between. The CDR3 is 13 amino acids. The CDR3 sequence is CASSFPGTDTQYF. CDR3 nucleotide sequence: TGTGCCAGCAGCTTTCCCGGCACAGATACGCAGTATTTT.

This clonotype was observed a few times. This chain links TRBV15 with TRBJ1-5; D is undetermined. Germline loops: CDR1 LNHNV, CDR2 YYDKDF (reference sequence). Trimming cost V 3 bases and J 1 base, with 10 bases left between them. CDR3 length: 15 residues. The CDR3 region is CATSSELGSNQPQHF. CDR3 DNA: TGTGCCACCAGCAGTGAACTCGGCAGCAATCAGCCCCAGCATTTT.

The chain recombines TRBV3-1 with TRBJ2-1; perhaps TRBD1 as D (6 bases). Per the germline V gene, CDR1 is LGHDT and CDR2 is YNNKEL (reference sequence). The V end lost 5 bases, the J end lost 4 bases, and 9 bases lay between the germline ends. This CDR3 has 13 residues. The CDR3 DNA sequence: TGTGCCAGCAGCGCGGACAGATACAATGAGCAGTTCTTC. This gives the protein CASSADRYNEQFF.